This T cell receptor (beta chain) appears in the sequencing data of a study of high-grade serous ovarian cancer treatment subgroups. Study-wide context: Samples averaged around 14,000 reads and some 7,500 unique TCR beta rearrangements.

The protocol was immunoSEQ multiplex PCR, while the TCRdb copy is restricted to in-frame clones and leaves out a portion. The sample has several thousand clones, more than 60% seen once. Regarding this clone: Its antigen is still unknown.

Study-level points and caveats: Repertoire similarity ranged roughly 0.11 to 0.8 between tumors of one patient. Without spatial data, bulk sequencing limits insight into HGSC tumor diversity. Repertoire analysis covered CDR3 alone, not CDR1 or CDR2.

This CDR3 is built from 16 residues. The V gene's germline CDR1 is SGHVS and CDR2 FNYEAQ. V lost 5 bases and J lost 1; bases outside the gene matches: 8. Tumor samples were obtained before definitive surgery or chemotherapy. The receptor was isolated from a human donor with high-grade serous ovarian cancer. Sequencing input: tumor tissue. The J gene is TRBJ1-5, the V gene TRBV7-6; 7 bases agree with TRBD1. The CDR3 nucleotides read TGTGCCAGCAGCCCCTCAGGGGGGTTCAGCAATCAGCCCCAGCATTTT. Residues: CASSPSGGFSNQPQHF.